This T cell receptor (beta chain) was recorded in a study of T cells in Graves' hyperthyroidism and ophthalmopathy. Overall study findings and caveats: Appearing also in blood were most of the thyroid clonotypes expanded above 0.001.

Turning to this clonotype: Antigen: not known.

V lost 4 bases, J lost 7 bases, and 10 bases lay in between. The CDR3 has 12 residues. Lactation, pregnancy, other autoimmune disease or uncontrolled infection excluded patients. Amplification targeted TCR beta CDR3 regions from RNA transcripts. The primer set for the first-round RT-PCR of the TCR CDR3 was HTBI. In TCRdb, the multiplex PCR reads were re-called with MiXCR into one record per CDR3 protein. This table has 640,000 or so distinct CDR3 sequences, 14% appearing once. V usage is TRBV12-3 or TRBV12-4 and J usage is TRBJ1-1, with D possibly matching TRBD1 (5 bases). The sequenced sample consisted of blood. This TCR derives from a woman in her late teens or twenties with Graves' ophthalmopathy. CDR3 loop: CASSSGRVEAFF. For the CDR3, the DNA is TGTGCCAGCAGTTCGGGGCGGGTTGAAGCTTTCTTT.